This record covers a single T cell receptor (beta chain). In the authors' workflow: Amplification of reference gene primers was used by the study to estimate nucleated cell counts. Only in-frame clones appear in the TCRdb table, and some are missing; sequencing was by immunoSEQ multiplex PCR. The V and J calls and clone size were taken over from that table, and D and trimming were inferred from the DNA. The sample consists of roughly 150,000 clones, about 90% of them appearing once. These data originate in a study of blood T cell repertoires in COVID-19. Across the study: From the United States, Italy and Spain came samples of acute and convalescent COVID-19. PBMCs, B-cell-depleted T cells, or T cells were the source of the cDNA or gDNA that made up the material.

Germline values: CDR1 SGHTA, CDR2 FQGNSA. CDR3 length: 17 amino acids. J was trimmed by 7 bases and V by 5 bases; bases with no gene match: 16. V gene TRBV7-2 combines with J gene TRBJ2-1, with 8 bases identical to TRBD1. The specimen sequenced was peripheral blood. This receptor was obtained from a man aged 60-69 years with acute or convalescent COVID-19. CDR3 sequence: CASSTMARGQPWNEQFF. CDR3 sequence (DNA): TGTGCCAGCAGCACAATGGCCAGGGGGCAGCCGTGGAATGAGCAGTTCTTC.